This TCR beta chain is from a study of T-cell reconstitution after alpha-beta-depleted transplantation in children. This clonotype was picked up many times. A TCRbeta library incorporating unique molecular identifiers was prepared. TCRdb processed the PCR reads anew with MiXCR; each CDR3 protein has one entry. Found here are 200,000 to 250,000 distinct CDR3 sequences, around 10% of them singletons; the top ten hold 6.2%. The CDR3 covers 13 residues. Per germline, CDR1 LNHNV and CDR2 YYDKDF (reference sequence). The ends were cut back, 0 bases at V and 8 bases at J, with 10 bases in the middle. The chain joins TRBV15 to TRBJ1-1; no clear D. The receptor's source is a human donor who donated a stem cell graft to a child with acute lymphoblastic leukemia. Sequencing used PBMCs from the stem cell graft donor, obtained from the stem cell graft. As DNA, the CDR3 is TGTGCCACCAGCAGAGAACAAGGAAGGGAAGCTTTCTTT. Protein product: CATSREQGREAFF.